Listed here is a single TCR beta chain. The germline gives CDR1 SGHRS, CDR2 YFSETQ. With 0 bases removed from V and 4 bases from J, the gap between germline ends came to 10 bases. CDR3 length: 14 amino acids. Methods used by the authors: Reference gene primer amplification in the assay estimated nucleated cell counts. The method was immunoSEQ multiplex PCR; TCRdb's version includes in-frame clones alone and lacks a portion of them. From that table come the V and J calls and clone size; the DNA was used to work out D and trimming. The table shows 95,000 to 110,000 clones, with about 92% occurring only once. This entry comes from a study of blood T cell repertoires in COVID-19. Across the study: Samples came from the United States, Italy and Spain, spanning acute and convalescent COVID-19. T cells, B-cell-depleted T cells, or PBMCs provided the cDNA or gDNA that served as material.

Sequencing was performed on peripheral blood. V and J are TRBV5-1 and TRBJ2-5; tentative D call: TRBD1 (5 bases). The clonotype originates from an elderly woman in a cohort sampled during active COVID-19. CDR3 nucleotide sequence: TGCGCCAGCAGCTTGGAGGGGAACGGAGAGACCCAGTACTTC. This codes for CASSLEGNGETQYF.